Presented here are 27 T cell receptor beta chains from one specimen sequenced in a study of T cells in Graves' hyperthyroidism and ophthalmopathy. There were TCR beta CDR3 regions amplified from RNA transcripts. HTBI primers drove first-round RT-PCR of the TCR CDR3. From the multiplex PCR reads, TCRdb called clonotypes with MiXCR, one entry per CDR3 protein. This table holds a few hundred thousand distinct CDR3 sequences, approximately 23% found once. The specimen sequenced was blood. These receptors all come from a woman in her seventies with Graves' ophthalmopathy.

V gene TRBV14 combines with J gene TRBJ2-7, with TRBD2 identical over 12 bases. This CDR3 contains 15 residues. V trimming: 2 bases; J trimming: 2 bases; junction bases outside the gene matches: 1. Germline CDR1 and CDR2: SGHDN and FVKESK. The CDR3 is CASSQLAGGPYEQYF. DNA of the CDR3: TGTGCCAGCAGCCAACTAGCGGGAGGGCCCTACGAGCAGTACTTC.

This clonotype came up a few times. V usage is TRBV10-1 and J usage is TRBJ2-1; D gene ambiguous. The CDR3 runs 15 residues. Germline assignment: CDR1 WNHNN and CDR2 SYGVQD (reference sequence). Trimming took 3 bases from V and 2 from J, leaving 11 bases between them. The CDR3, as DNA: TGCGCCAGCAGTGAAATAATTTTCCCCTACAATGAGCAGTTCTTC. Protein: CASSEIIFPYNEQFF.

This clonotype was found many times. The CDR3 DNA is TGTGCCAGCAGCTTAACCGGTACTAGCGGTTACGAGCAGTACTTC. Translation gives CASSLTGTSGYEQYF. The chain uses TRBV7-3 and TRBJ2-7; 8 nucleotides agree with TRBD2. The CDR3 consists of 15 residues. Unmatched junction bases numbered 5, after V lost 0 bases and J lost 4 bases. Per germline, CDR1 SGHTA and CDR2 FQGTGA.

This chain connects TRBV9 to TRBJ2-5; TRBD1 might be the D (5 bases). The length of the CDR3 is 13 residues. Trimming cost V 0 bases and J 5 bases, with 8 bases left between them. The germline gives CDR1 SGDLS, CDR2 YYNGEE. CDR3 loop: CASSVGGLETQYF. The CDR3 DNA sequence: TGTGCCAGCAGCGTAGGGGGCTTGGAGACCCAGTACTTC.

The chain has TRBV7-6 and TRBJ2-3, with D perhaps TRBD1 (6 bases). This CDR3 spans 14 amino acids. Trimming shortened V by 3 bases and J by 5 bases, and 12 bases separated the two germline ends. Germline CDR1 reads SGHVS; CDR2 reads FNYEAQ. CDR3 in amino acids: CASSFVRGGDTQYF. The CDR3 DNA reads TGTGCCAGCAGCTTTGTCAGGGGTGGAGATACGCAGTATTTT.

This clonotype occurred a few times. The chain employs TRBV11-2 and TRBJ2-1; 7 bases match TRBD1. The J segment lost 2 bases and the V segment lost 4 bases, leaving 8 bases of the junction unmatched. CDR1 SGHAT and CDR2 FQNNGV come from the germline V gene. The CDR3 contains 16 residues. CDR3 bases: TGTGCCAGCAGCTCGAACTTGGGACAGACCTACAATGAGCAGTTCTTC. It translates to CASSSNLGQTYNEQFF.

This clonotype came up once. This may come from a read error, since a much larger clone is one base off. This chain uses TRBV28 with TRBJ2-5, with TRBD2 matching 8 bases. The CDR3 consists of 14 residues. V was pared by 7 bases and J by 6 bases, with 10 bases of the junction left unmatched. Germline V gives CDR1 MDHEN, CDR2 SYDVKM. The CDR3 sequence is CASKKAGEGKTQYF. The CDR3 DNA is TGTGCCAGCAAGAAAGCGGGAGAAGGCAAGACCCAGTACTTC. The whole variable domain, remainder taken from reference TRBV28 and TRBJ2-5, is DVKVTQSSRYLVKRTGEKVFLECVQDMDHENMFWYRQDPGLGLRLIYFSYDVKMKEKGDIPEGYSVSREKKERFSLILESASTNQTSMYLCASKKAGEGKTQYFGPGTRLLVL.

As to this clonotype: At one boundary the junction diverges from the germline segment, which might be a read error. V is TRBV5-1 and J is TRBJ2-7; D is uncertain. CDR3 length: 14 residues. The V gene's germline CDR1 is SGHRS and CDR2 YFSETQ. CDR3 amino acids: CASSLGYGSNERYF. CDR3 nucleotide sequence: TGCGCCAGCAGCCTGGGGTATGGTAGTAACGAGCGGTACTTC.

For this clonotype: One end of the junction varies from germline; a read error may be responsible. CDR3 region: CASRPTLAGGTDTQYF. In nucleotides, the CDR3 is TGTGCCAGCAGACCCACCCTAGCGGGAGGCACAGATACGCAGTATTTT. J is TRBJ2-3 and V is TRBV5-1; 10 nucleotides line up with TRBD2. The CDR3 sequence is 16 residues long. The germline V gene encodes CDR1 SGHRS and CDR2 YFSETQ.

This clonotype was counted at least ten times. This sequence joins TRBV2 and TRBJ2-7, with 9 bases identical to TRBD2. Germline assignment: CDR1 SNHLY and CDR2 FYNNEI. The CDR3 spans 13 residues. With V trimmed by 6 bases and J by 4 bases, 4 bases remained unmatched. CDR3 nucleotides: TGTGCCAGCAGAAGCGGGAGGACATACGAGCAGTACTTC. It codes for CASRSGRTYEQYF.

CDR3 in amino acids: CASRATGGPRQPQHF. DNA of the CDR3: TGTGCCAGCAGAGCTACAGGGGGCCCAAGACAGCCCCAGCATTTT. The chain joins TRBV6-1 to TRBJ1-5, with 9 bases identical to TRBD1. Germline V gives CDR1 MNHNS, CDR2 SASEGT. This CDR3 is built from 15 residues. V trimming: 6 bases; J trimming: 7 bases; junction bases outside the gene matches: 10.

This clonotype was seen a few times. The chain employs TRBV7-9 and TRBJ1-6, with 9 bases aligning to TRBD1. Per germline, CDR1 SEHNR and CDR2 FQNEAQ (reference sequence). J was trimmed by 7 bases and V by 5 bases; bases with no gene match: 6. The CDR3 length is 15 residues. CDR3 region: CASSDAGTGNSPLHF. CDR3 coding DNA: TGTGCCAGCAGCGATGCCGGGACAGGGAATTCACCCCTCCACTTT. Full variable domain (rest looked up from reference TRBV7-9 and TRBJ1-6): DTGVSQNPRHKITKRGQNVTFRCDPISEHNRLYWYRQTLGQGPEFLTYFQNEAQLEKSRLLSDRFSAERPKGSFSTLEIQRTEQGDSAMYLCASSDAGTGNSPLHFGNGTRLTVT.

This chain joins TRBV6-1 and TRBJ2-7, with 10 bases aligning to TRBD2. Germline V gene lookup returns CDR1 MNHNS and CDR2 SASEGT. Germline trimming cut 7 bases from V and 1 base from J; bases unmatched to any gene: 13. CDR3 length: 17 amino acids. CDR3 sequence (DNA): TGTGCCAGCACCCGGGCTAGCGGGAGTATTGGTTCCTACGAGCAGTACTTC. The encoded protein is CASTRASGSIGSYEQYF.

With regard to this clonotype: A much larger clone differs from this one at a single base, so this may be a read error. In DNA form, the CDR3 reads TGTGCCAGCAGTCCACCCGGACAGGAGCGATACGAGCAGTACTTC. Translation: CASSPPGQERYEQYF. J is TRBJ2-7 and V is TRBV28; 7 bases are shared with TRBD1. CDR3 length: 15 amino acids. The V gene end was trimmed by 5 bases and the J gene end by 4 bases; junction bases not matched to a gene: 11. In germline, CDR1 is MDHEN, CDR2 SYDVKM.

The rearrangement links TRBV28 to TRBJ1-5; tentative D call: TRBD1 (5 bases). The CDR3 totals 13 residues. Trimming removed 10 bases from V and 1 base from J, with 11 bases in between. The germline CDR1 and CDR2 sequences are MDHEN and SYDVKM. The CDR3 region is CATSWGSNQPQHF. In nucleotides, the CDR3 is TGTGCCACCTCGTGGGGGAGCAATCAGCCCCAGCATTTT.

This rearrangement joins TRBV6-6 to TRBJ1-2; D is ambiguous. In germline, CDR1 is MNHNY, CDR2 SVGAGI (reference sequence). This CDR3 spans 15 amino acids. Between the trimmed V and J ends, which lost 0 bases and 8 bases, there was a span of 16 bases. The CDR3 reads CASSYSWGAGGGYTF. CDR3 DNA sequence: TGTGCCAGCAGTTACTCGTGGGGAGCCGGCGGCGGCTACACCTTC.

Details on this clonotype: Being one base from a much bigger clone, this may be a read error. The chain combines TRBV3-1 with TRBJ2-1; 9 bases fit TRBD2. V shed 8 bases and J 10 bases; nucleotides not matched to a gene: 12. This CDR3 is built from 14 residues. From germline, CDR1 is LGHDT and CDR2 YNNKEL (reference sequence). The CDR3 loop reads CASGLSSGIGEQFF. DNA for the CDR3: TGTGCCAGCGGCCTATCTAGCGGGATCGGGGAGCAGTTCTTC.

The V call is TRBV30, the J call TRBJ1-1; 7 bases agree with TRBD1. CDR3 length: 14 amino acids. Germline V gives CDR1 GTSNPN, CDR2 SVGIG (reference sequence). The J segment lost 3 bases and the V segment lost 4 bases, leaving 8 bases of the junction unmatched. As DNA, the CDR3 is TGTGCCTGGACCTTCGGACAGGTTGACACTGAAGCTTTCTTT. It translates to CAWTFGQVDTEAFF.

Many counts were recorded for this clonotype. V is TRBV7-2 and J is TRBJ2-3, with a possible D match to TRBD2 (5 bases). This CDR3 has 12 residues. Germline assignment: CDR1 SGHTA and CDR2 FQGNSA. The ends were cut back, 2 bases at V and 9 bases at J, with 9 bases in the middle. The CDR3 nucleotides are TGTGCCAGCAGCTTAAGACTACCCACGCAGTATTTT. Protein: CASSLRLPTQYF.

The chain employs TRBV2 and TRBJ2-7; 9 nucleotides agree with TRBD2. Trimming cost V 7 bases and J 6 bases; bases outside gene matches: 13. The germline V gene has CDR1 SNHLY and CDR2 FYNNEI. This CDR3 spans 15 amino acids. The CDR3 here is CASNILAGPQGEQYF. CDR3 nucleotides: TGTGCCAGCAATATACTAGCGGGCCCCCAAGGCGAGCAGTACTTC.

The CDR3 spells CASSVDRGPNQPQHF. DNA of the CDR3: TGTGCCAGTAGTGTCGACAGGGGGCCCAATCAGCCCCAGCATTTT. This chain links TRBV19 with TRBJ1-5; 10 bases map to TRBD1. There are 15 residues in the CDR3. Trimming took 5 bases from V and 3 from J; bases not matched to a gene: 4. Germline V gene data show CDR1 as LNHDA and CDR2 as SQIVND (reference sequence).

V usage is TRBV20-1 and J usage is TRBJ2-1; 10 positions agree with TRBD2. The trim removed 0 bases at V and 2 bases at J, leaving 4 bases unmatched. This CDR3 is built from 16 residues. CDR1 DFQATT and CDR2 SNEGSKA come from the germline V gene (reference sequence). The CDR3: CSARDRLAGAYNEQFF. DNA of the CDR3: TGCAGTGCTAGAGATCGACTAGCGGGCGCCTACAATGAGCAGTTCTTC.

This clonotype was seen ten or more times. The V call is TRBV2, the J call TRBJ2-7, with 8 bases matching TRBD2. The CDR3 covers 17 residues. V dropped 10 bases and J dropped 0; count of bases not matched to a gene: 17. Germline CDR1 SNHLY, CDR2 FYNNEI. The CDR3 region has the DNA TGTGCCACCCTGCGGCCTAGCGGGCCTCTAAGCTCCTACGAGCAGTACTTC. This codes for CATLRPSGPLSSYEQYF.

This clonotype has a handful of counts. The genes are TRBV19 and TRBJ2-6; a weak D match, TRBD2 (6 bases). V dropped 3 bases and J dropped 0 bases, with 6 bases sitting between them. Looked up from germline, CDR1 is LNHDA and CDR2 is SQIVND (reference sequence). CDR3 length: 15 residues. The CDR3 DNA sequence: TGTGCCAGTAGTATCGGGGGCTCTGGGGCCAACGTCCTGACTTTC. Translation: CASSIGGSGANVLTF.

This clonotype was seen ten or more times. The V call is TRBV2, the J call TRBJ2-1; a possible D gene is TRBD1 (6 bases). CDR3 length: 15 residues. Trimming took off 6 bases at V and 0 bases at J, with 12 bases between the two ends. The V gene's germline CDR1 is SNHLY and CDR2 FYNNEI. In DNA, the CDR3 is TGTGCCAGCAGAGTAGGGGGAAGCTCCTACAATGAGCAGTTCTTC. This sequence encodes CASRVGGSSYNEQFF.

The chain couples TRBV20-1 to TRBJ2-5; either TRBD1 or TRBD2 may fit D (5 bases each). The CDR3 runs 12 residues. Trimming shortened V by 6 bases and J by 8 bases, and 16 bases separated the two germline ends. Germline V gene data show CDR1 as DFQATT and CDR2 as SNEGSKA (reference sequence). The CDR3 sequence: CSAGTVKGTQYF. In DNA form, the CDR3 reads TGCAGTGCCGGGACGGTCAAGGGAACCCAGTACTTC.

This clonotype came up many times. This chain joins TRBV28 and TRBJ1-5; TRBD1 matches at 12 bases. V lost 8 bases, J lost 5 bases, and 10 bases stayed unmatched. Looked up from germline, CDR1 is MDHEN and CDR2 is SYDVKM. The CDR3 is made up of 16 amino acids. Written as DNA, the CDR3 is TGTGCCAGCGTAGACCGGGACAGGGGGCCATATCAGCCCCAGCATTTT. Encoded protein: CASVDRDRGPYQPQHF.